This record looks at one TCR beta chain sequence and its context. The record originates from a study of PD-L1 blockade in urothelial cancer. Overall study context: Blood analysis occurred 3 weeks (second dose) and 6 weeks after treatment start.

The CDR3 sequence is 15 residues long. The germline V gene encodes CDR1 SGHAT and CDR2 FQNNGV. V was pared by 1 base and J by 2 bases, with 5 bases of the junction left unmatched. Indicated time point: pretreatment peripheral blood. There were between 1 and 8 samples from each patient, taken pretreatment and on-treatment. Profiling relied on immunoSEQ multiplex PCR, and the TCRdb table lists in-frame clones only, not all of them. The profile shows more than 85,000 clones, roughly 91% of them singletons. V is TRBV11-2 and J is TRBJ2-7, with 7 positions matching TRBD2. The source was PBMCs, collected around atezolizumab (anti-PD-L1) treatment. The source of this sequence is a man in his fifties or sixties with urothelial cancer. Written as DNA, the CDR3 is TGTGCCAGCAGCTTAGTAGCGGGTGATGCCTACGAGCAGTACTTC. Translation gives CASSLVAGDAYEQYF.